This note documents a single T cell receptor beta chain sequence. This clonotype has ten or more counts. Its specific antigen is unknown. No per-base quality is available; no much larger clone lies one base away. V and J are truncated by 8 bases and 1 base respectively, leaving an intervening sequence of 8 bases. Looking up the germline V gene yields CDR1 SGHNT and CDR2 YENEEA. Its CDR3 holds 12 amino acids, cysteine through phenylalanine. Only CDR3 DNA is held: 36 bases, read in frame from base 1. Library preparation used multiplex PCR. Instrument on record: Illumina HiSeq 2500. Following protocols modified from ARM-PCR, the researchers constructed TCRbeta libraries through three rounds of nested PCR with primers (Table S4). Before sequencing, PCR products in the 200-500 bp range were cut out of the gel and cleaned up using the QIAquick gel extraction kit. The paper's data handling went like this. Trimmomatic was used to clean the reads, FLASH was used to merge the reads into complete CDR3 sequences, and MiTCR was used to assign the reads to V(D)J germline segments. Clonal diversity was calculated as the inverse Simpson's index using VDJtools. In-frame sequences without a premature stop codon were defined as productive reads. The raw public data were reprocessed by TCRdb itself: fastp quality trimming at Q25, MiXCR clonotype calling, in-frame beta chains only. Records with the same CDR3 protein are collapsed into one entry carrying the most frequent genes and DNA. TCRdb's processing, not the study's, gives the V and J calls here. The sample records 200,000 to 250,000 distinct CDR3 sequences, over 55% of which are singletons. The ten largest clonotypes hold 20% to 25% of the sample.

The data are from a study of tumor and adjacent non-tumor tissue in lung cancer (dated by TCRdb to 2017 to 2018). For context, the study as a whole: The cohort included approximately 13 adenocarcinoma, a couple of squamous cell carcinoma and 1 small cell lung cancer patients. Ages among the approximately 15 patients ranged from about 30 to 85 years, there were approximately ten men and 5 women, and disease was at TNM stage I to III. For each patient, one tumor sample and one normal lung sample were taken, giving about 31 paired specimens that underwent TCRbeta CDR3 sequencing. Using bulk TCRbeta repertoires from 15 lung cancer patients, the study set lung tumor tissue side by side with matched distant non-tumor lung tissue. Sequencing produced about 120,000,000 productive TCRbeta reads in total, an average of about 4 million reads per sample. The full study reports these points: Significantly higher TCR diversity (inverse Simpson) was observed in tumor tissue than in normal lung tissue (around 450 vs 150, P = 0.0075, Mann-Whitney U test). The methods do not name the sequencing platform or mention unique molecular identifiers. Only around 15 patients were included in the cohort, and the need for larger samples and more detailed clinical data was noted by the authors. TCR diversity was significantly higher in younger patients, and greater tumor TCR diversity was associated with shorter overall survival and shorter disease-free survival. Because peripheral blood was not sequenced, the blood TCRbeta repertoires of the lung cancer patients in the study went unexamined. The top 100 clones made up a significantly larger cumulative share of the repertoire in normal lung than in tumor tissue.

RNA was isolated from bulk, unsorted tissue, and RNA quality was assessed with a NanoDrop ND-1000 and an Agilent 2100. All donors had newly diagnosed lung cancer, had not received prior chemotherapy, and were admitted for thoracic surgery in China between August and November 2014. Anyone who had undergone radiotherapy or chemotherapy before, or who had another cancer at the same time, was left out of the study. Surgical tissue pieces of roughly 1-2.2 cm3 were preserved in RNAlater solution and stored at -80 °C until use. The chain is encoded by TRBV11-3 joined to TRBJ1-1, with the D gene too uncertain to name. Sequencing input: lung tumor tissue. The clonotype originates from a man in his fifties or sixties with non-small cell lung cancer. The CDR3 amino acid sequence is: CASGPPNTEAFF. The base sequence is TGTGCCAGCGGACCCCCGAACACTGAAGCTTTCTTT.